These 27 T cell receptor beta chains originate from one sample sequenced in a study of T cells in Graves' hyperthyroidism and ophthalmopathy. TCR beta CDR3 sequences were amplified from RNA transcripts. Carried out on the TCR CDR3, a first-round RT-PCR used the HTBI primer set. A single record per CDR3 protein comes from TCRdb applying MiXCR to the multiplex PCR reads. Of nearly 750,000 distinct CDR3 sequences in the sample, 30% to 40% were seen once. The sequenced material came from blood. These TCRs come from a woman between 40 and 55 years old with Graves' hyperthyroidism.

The chain has TRBV7-6 and TRBJ2-5; D gene unclear. The germline V and J ends were trimmed by 1 base and 5 bases, with 14 bases remaining between them. Germline V lookup: CDR1 SGHVS, CDR2 FNYEAQ. The CDR3 is 15 amino acids. CDR3 residues: CASSLEGQVRETQYF. CDR3 nucleotide sequence: TGTGCCAGCAGCTTAGAGGGCCAAGTTAGGGAGACCCAGTACTTC.

The rearrangement uses TRBV6-5 and TRBJ1-1; D is unclear. V lost 0 bases, J lost 1 base, and 9 bases lay in between. The germline V gene encodes CDR1 MNHEY and CDR2 SVGAGI. This CDR3 contains 15 residues. CDR3 nucleotides: TGTGCCAGCAGTTACTCGAAAGGAGGGAACACTGAAGCTTTCTTT. It encodes CASSYSKGGNTEAFF.

This clonotype has only one observation. The V call is TRBV2, the J call TRBJ2-7, with TRBD1 matching over 9 bases. CDR1 SNHLY and CDR2 FYNNEI come from the germline V gene. The V segment lost 6 bases and the J segment 0 bases; nucleotides outside the gene matches: 12. CDR3 length equals 17 residues. CDR3 sequence: CASSTGTGNRPSYEQYF. In DNA, the CDR3 is TGTGCCAGCAGCACTGGGACAGGGAACCGACCCTCCTACGAGCAGTACTTC.

This clonotype was found a few times. Germline is not matched at one junction end, which may reflect a read error. The chain recombines TRBV11-3 with TRBJ1-4; weak D call: TRBD1 (6 bases). The CDR3 loop spans 14 amino acids. Germline CDR1 reads SGHNT; CDR2 reads YENEEA. CDR3 in amino acids: CASSQQGTDEKLFF. CDR3 nucleotide sequence: TGTGCCAGCAGCCAACAGGGAACTGATGAAAAACTGTTTTTT.

This clonotype was seen repeatedly, ten times or more. The rearrangement links TRBV6-6 to TRBJ1-5; D is uncertain. Germline lookup yields CDR1 MNHNY and CDR2 SVGAGI (reference sequence). The CDR3 is 13 residues long. V was cut by 6 bases and J by 5 bases, with 11 bases left in between. In DNA, the CDR3 is TGTGCCAGCAGCGGCCGAAGGGATCAGCCCCAGCATTTT. This translates into CASSGRRDQPQHF.

This clonotype has more than one count but fewer than ten. The V call is TRBV7-9, the J call TRBJ2-2, with D tentatively TRBD1 or TRBD2 (6 bases each). Trimming cost V 5 bases and J 3 bases, with 25 bases left between them. The CDR3 is 19 residues long. Germline values: CDR1 SEHNR, CDR2 FQNEAQ (reference sequence). The CDR3 here is CASSRDKLRWGAYTGELFF. In DNA, the CDR3 is TGTGCCAGCAGCCGTGATAAACTTAGGTGGGGGGCATACACCGGGGAGCTGTTTTTT.

The chain recombines TRBV11-2 with TRBJ1-2; D gene unclear. With 4 bases removed from V and 4 bases from J, the gap between germline ends came to 13 bases. This CDR3 comprises 14 residues. Per the germline V gene, CDR1 is SGHAT and CDR2 is FQNNGV. CDR3 coding DNA: TGTGCCAGCAGCTGGAACCCTAGCGGCTATGGCTACACCTTC. Its protein product is CASSWNPSGYGYTF.

The V and J genes are TRBV6-5 and TRBJ1-2; a weak D match, TRBD1 (6 bases). V lost 5 bases and J 8 bases, leaving 15 bases between the germline ends. CDR1 MNHEY and CDR2 SVGAGI come from the germline V gene. The CDR3 covers 13 residues. CDR3 in DNA: TGTGCCAGCAGTCTCGACAGGCTTCAGGGCTACACCTTC. Its protein is CASSLDRLQGYTF.

The CDR3 region has the DNA TGCAGTGCTAGGGACCCAGGGCGCGGGCAGCCCCAGTACTTC. Its translation: CSARDPGRGQPQYF. V usage is TRBV20-1 and J usage is TRBJ2-5; D may correspond to TRBD1 or TRBD2 (5 bases each). The CDR3 has 14 amino acids. Germline V lookup: CDR1 DFQATT, CDR2 SNEGSKA (reference sequence). V was pared by 3 bases and J by 9 bases, with 20 bases between.

The chain links TRBV12-3 or TRBV12-4 to TRBJ2-7, with 8 bases that match TRBD1. This CDR3 region has 14 residues. V shed 5 bases, J shed 5 bases, and the junction held 8 bases outside the gene matches. Here the CDR3 DNA reads TGTGCCAGCAGTCCGACAGGGGCTCGGGACGAGCAGTACTTC. It translates to CASSPTGARDEQYF.

This clonotype was picked up many times. The chain uses TRBV25-1 and TRBJ2-3; D not certain. The CDR3 totals 17 residues. The V end lost 3 bases, the J end lost 0 bases, and 16 bases lay between the germline ends. Germline lookup yields CDR1 MGHDK and CDR2 SYGVNS. CDR3 sequence reads: CASSDRKAAFSTDTQYF. For the CDR3, the DNA is TGTGCCAGCAGTGATCGTAAGGCGGCATTTAGCACAGATACGCAGTATTTT. The full variable domain, with the rest looked up from reference TRBV25-1 and TRBJ2-3, is EADIYQTPRYLVIGTGKKITLECSQTMGHDKMYWYQQDPGMELHLIHYSYGVNSTEKGDLSSESTVSRIRTEHFPLTLESARPSHTSQYLCASSDRKAAFSTDTQYFGPGTRLTVL.

Worth noting for this clonotype: A clone one base away is much larger, so this may be a read error. The CDR3 DNA reads TGTGCCATCAGTGATTTATCCTTGAACACTGAAGCTTTCTTT. The encoded protein is CAISDLSLNTEAFF. This sequence joins TRBV10-3 and TRBJ1-1, with D hard to call. The CDR3 spans 14 residues. Trimming cost V 3 bases and J 0 bases, with 8 bases left between them. CDR1 is ENHRY, CDR2 SYGVKD, per germline.

The V gene is TRBV11-2, the J gene TRBJ2-7; D is possibly TRBD1 (6 bases). Deletions cut 5 bases from V and 7 bases from J, with 18 bases between. The CDR3 is 14 residues long. Looked up from germline, CDR1 is SGHAT and CDR2 is FQNNGV. Here the CDR3 DNA reads TGTGCCAGCAGCCCCAGGGGCAGGGGCGGGGAGCAGTACTTC. Translated: CASSPRGRGGEQYF.

Only a few counts were recorded for this clonotype. The conserved final phenylalanine or tryptophan is absent from the CDR3, which likely points to a read error. The chain employs TRBV7-2 and TRBJ2-7; D not certain. V was clipped by 2 bases and J by 3 bases, with 8 bases between them. Looked up from germline, CDR1 is SGHTA and CDR2 is FQGNSA. This CDR3 is built from 13 residues. CDR3 DNA: TGTGCCAGCAGCTTAACCCTCAGCTACGAGCAGTACCTC. Its translation is CASSLTLSYEQYL.

This chain uses TRBV7-9 with TRBJ2-7, with D perhaps TRBD2 (6 bases). V lost 5 bases to trimming and J lost 3 bases, with 20 bases between them. Per germline, CDR1 SEHNR and CDR2 FQNEAQ (reference sequence). The CDR3 consists of 16 residues. The CDR3 is CASSQGQRGALYEQYF. In DNA form, the CDR3 reads TGTGCCAGCAGCCAAGGACAACGCGGGGCCCTCTACGAGCAGTACTTC.

This clonotype was seen ten or more times. This chain links TRBV6-5 with TRBJ2-7, with a weak D call TRBD2 (5 bases). This CDR3 is 13 amino acids long. Trimming removed 0 bases from V and 5 bases from J, with 8 bases in between. CDR1 and CDR2 (germline): MNHEY, SVGAGI. Here the CDR3 reads CASSYSAANEQYF. The CDR3 DNA reads as TGTGCCAGCAGTTACTCAGCGGCTAACGAGCAGTACTTC.

The chain combines TRBV7-6 with TRBJ1-1; D is unresolved. The CDR3 is 16 amino acids. The germline gives CDR1 SGHVS, CDR2 FNYEAQ. Between the trimmed V and J ends, which lost 1 base and 4 bases, there was a span of 16 bases. The CDR3 is CASSLGYGVEGTEAFF. CDR3 nucleotide sequence: TGTGCCAGCAGCTTAGGTTACGGGGTTGAGGGCACTGAAGCTTTCTTT. Variable domain in full (rest from reference TRBV7-6 and TRBJ1-1): GAGVSQSPRYKVTKRGQDVALRCDPISGHVSLYWYRQALGQGPEFLTYFNYEAQQDKSGLPNDRFSAERPEGSISTLTIQRTEQRDSAMYRCASSLGYGVEGTEAFFGQGTRLTVV.

The chain employs TRBV6-2 or TRBV6-3 and TRBJ1-1; 10 bases line up with TRBD1. V was pared by 6 bases and J by 8 bases, with 12 bases of the junction left unmatched. The CDR3 runs 15 residues. Germline V gene data show CDR1 as MNHEY and CDR2 as SVGEGT. The CDR3: CASRSAGTGVHEAFF. Here the CDR3 DNA reads TGTGCCAGCAGATCCGCCGGGACAGGGGTACACGAAGCTTTCTTT.

This clonotype was seen many times. The chain is built from TRBV10-3 and TRBJ1-1; 8 bases align to TRBD1. The CDR3 is made up of 14 amino acids. V shed 4 bases and J 4 bases; nucleotides not matched to a gene: 5. Germline V gene lookup returns CDR1 ENHRY and CDR2 SYGVKD. The CDR3 spells CAISVGQGGTEAFF. CDR3 nucleotide sequence: TGTGCCATCAGTGTTGGACAGGGAGGCACTGAAGCTTTCTTT.

This clonotype has at least ten counts. The rearrangement links TRBV20-1 to TRBJ2-7, with 12 bases fitting TRBD2. The V gene end was trimmed by 5 bases and the J gene end by 5 bases; junction bases not matched to a gene: 10. This CDR3 spans 15 amino acids. Germline V gene lookup returns CDR1 DFQATT and CDR2 SNEGSKA (reference sequence). DNA of the CDR3: TGCAGTGCTCCGAGACTAGCGGGGGTTTCTGACGAGCAGTACTTC. Residues: CSAPRLAGVSDEQYF.

This clonotype was counted a few times. This chain uses TRBV7-9 with TRBJ2-7, with D unresolved. The germline CDR1 and CDR2 sequences are SEHNR and FQNEAQ (reference sequence). The CDR3 runs to 14 residues. The V end lost 5 bases, the J end lost 0 bases, and 11 bases lay between the germline ends. The CDR3 DNA reads as TGTGCCAGCAGCCAGACGCATCGCTCCTACGAGCAGTACTTC. This translates into CASSQTHRSYEQYF. The complete variable domain, with remaining parts taken from reference TRBV7-9 and TRBJ2-7, reads DTGVSQNPRHKITKRGQNVTFRCDPISEHNRLYWYRQTLGQGPEFLTYFQNEAQLEKSRLLSDRFSAERPKGSFSTLEIQRTEQGDSAMYLCASSQTHRSYEQYFGPGTRLTVT.

Remarks on this clonotype: With a much larger clone just one base away, this may be a read error. The chain employs TRBV5-6 and TRBJ1-2; D gene unclear. CDR3 length equals 14 residues. The V gene lost 0 bases and the J gene lost 12 bases, with 18 bases spanning the gap. Germline V gives CDR1 SGHDT, CDR2 YYEEEE. CDR3 amino acids: CASSLEDIRGTHTF. The DNA for the CDR3 is TGTGCCAGCAGCTTGGAGGATATTCGGGGTACCCACACCTTC.

For this clonotype: The junction shows a germline mismatch at one end, possibly a read error. This sequence joins TRBV10-3 and TRBJ2-6; D call uncertain. Germline CDR1 ENHRY, CDR2 SYGVKD. The CDR3 is made up of 17 amino acids. In nucleotides, the CDR3 is TGTGCCAGCAGTTACTTTGGGGATAGCTCTGGGGCCAACGTCCTGACTTTC. This encodes CASSYFGDSSGANVLTF.

The chain couples TRBV2 to TRBJ1-1; TRBD1 matches at 9 bases. Trimming took 0 bases from V and 4 from J; bases not matched to a gene: 6. The V gene's germline CDR1 is SNHLY and CDR2 FYNNEI. The CDR3 has 16 amino acids. This CDR3 is CASSEAGTGRATEAFF. CDR3 nucleotides: TGTGCCAGCAGTGAAGCCGGGACAGGGCGTGCCACTGAAGCTTTCTTT.

V usage is TRBV25-1 and J usage is TRBJ1-1; D is perhaps TRBD1 (5 bases). V lost 8 bases and J 4 bases, leaving 20 bases between the germline ends. The CDR3 has 15 amino acids. Germline values: CDR1 MGHDK, CDR2 SYGVNS. In DNA, the CDR3 is TGTGCCAGCTCCCCCCCTGGGGGGTTTAGCACTGAAGCTTTCTTT. Protein product: CASSPPGGFSTEAFF.

The chain is built from TRBV12-3 or TRBV12-4 and TRBJ2-7; tentatively, D is TRBD1 or TRBD2 (5 bases each). The J call is in doubt because the DNA end fits TRBJ2-1 better. CDR3 length: 14 residues. CDR3 residues: CASSFSQGGGEQFF. CDR3 nucleotide sequence: TGTGCCAGCAGTTTTAGCCAGGGCGGAGGCGAGCAGTTCTTC.

This clonotype was found a few times. The chain has TRBV7-2 and TRBJ1-3, with D unresolved. Germline CDR1 reads SGHTA; CDR2 reads FQGNSA. The CDR3 has 15 residues. Trimming pared 2 bases from V and 3 bases from J, leaving 11 bases between. CDR3 amino acids: CASSLSGVSGNTIYF. For the CDR3, the DNA is TGTGCCAGCAGCTTATCGGGTGTCAGTGGAAACACCATATATTTT.